A selection of T cell receptor beta chains follows, all from one sample in a study of T cells expressing NK-cell markers. From the 5' RACE reads, TCRdb lists one entry per CDR3 protein and no DNA. The table lists approximately 6,000 distinct CDR3 sequences, with less than 65% in the top ten. Sequencing was performed on blood T cells: a sorted CD56 or NKG2C T cell subset, CD4+ or CD8+ T cells, or bulk PBMC T cells (not recorded which). The receptors originated from a man aged 18 to 35 in good health. Both conserved end residues are part of each CDR3. Only some rows state a clone size, as once, few, many or a class for expanded clones.

-	TRBJ2-5	TRBV4-2	CAIEGSGLAGAQYQETQYF
-	TRBJ2-3	TRBV6-4	CASSDLAGETDTQYF
-	TRBJ2-1	TRBV2	CASSELSSTSWDEQFF
-	TRBJ2-1	TRBV21-1	CASSKVWGLAAYNEQFF
-	TRBJ2-2	TRBV4-2	CASSQVKSGRFTGELFF
-	TRBJ2-7	TRBV20-1	CSALLAGDKQYF
-	TRBJ2-2	TRBV5-1	CASSQILNTGELFF
-	TRBJ1-1	TRBV6-5	CASSYGGRLNTEAFF
-	TRBJ2-1	TRBV5-4	CASSPAPEGRGNEQFF
-	TRBJ1-6	TRBV5-1	CASTWDRRDNSPLHF
-	TRBJ2-1	TRBV6-2/TRBV6-3	CASRASGGNEQFF
-	TRBJ1-4	TRBV6-1	CASTTQGTGKLFF
-	TRBJ2-1	TRBV2	CASSLAVGGEQFF
-	TRBJ2-1	TRBV19	CASSTRLASNEQFF
-	TRBJ2-1	TRBV20-1	CSPWISRFRSNEQFF
-	TRBJ1-6	TRBV7-6	CASSQDFNSPLHF
medium-sized	TRBJ2-1	TRBV6-4	CASSATSSYNEQFF
-	TRBJ2-1	TRBV2	CASIAPEANEQFF
-	TRBJ2-6	TRBV6-2/TRBV6-3	CASSYRGGSGANVLTF
-	TRBJ2-3	TRBV25-1	CASSPGPGGTDTQYF
-	TRBJ1-2	TRBV24-1	CATSDPSQEGGYTF
-	TRBJ2-1	TRBV27	CATTGRNNNEQFF
-	TRBJ2-1	TRBV13	CASRKIAGGLNEQFF
-	TRBJ2-3	TRBV10-1	CASSEIRDSYTDTQYF
-	TRBJ2-5	TRBV12-3/TRBV12-4	CASSRFIGVETQYF
-	TRBJ2-5	TRBV6-2/TRBV6-3	CASSQTGPQETQYF
medium-sized	TRBJ2-5	TRBV2	CASSEGSTGIETQYF
-	TRBJ2-1	TRBV12-3/TRBV12-4	CASSLATSVNGDEQFF
-	TRBJ2-1	TRBV7-2	CASTVGRGREGNNEQFF
-	TRBJ2-3	TRBV7-2	CASSLDASGYSTDTQYF
-	TRBJ2-1	TRBV10-3	CAISERFGLAGDEQFF
-	TRBJ2-3	TRBV7-3	CASSAAGRRKQYF
-	TRBJ2-3	TRBV6-4	CASSSLAGDGTDTQYF
-	TRBJ1-1	TRBV5-6	CASSLPPPGMNTEAFF
-	TRBJ1-4	TRBV27	CASSSRGRLVEKLFF
-	TRBJ1-2	TRBV10-3	CAISETGQFGGYTF
-	TRBJ1-6	TRBV5-1	CASSLAGGENSPLHF
-	TRBJ2-6	TRBV18	CASSPWLIGVSGANVLTF
-	TRBJ2-1	TRBV9	CASSVFGRGRYNEQFF
medium-sized	TRBJ2-2	TRBV4-3	CASSQDVPGSTGELFF
-	TRBJ2-1	TRBV20-1	CSARDRGSYNEQFF
-	TRBJ2-1	TRBV5-1	CASSLEAGAYNEQFF
medium-sized	TRBJ2-2	TRBV5-1	CASSLYETGGTGELFF
-	TRBJ2-5	TRBV7-6	CASSLGPRQGLGETQYF
-	TRBJ2-4	TRBV20-1	CSASPGTAKNIQYF
-	TRBJ2-3	TRBV20-1	CSAQTGREADTQYF
-	TRBJ1-2	TRBV12-3/TRBV12-4	CASSPHSGTSNYGYTF
medium-sized	TRBJ2-2	TRBV6-2/TRBV6-3	CASSQGQEAGELFF
-	TRBJ2-5	TRBV5-1	CASSRWQGEVKETQYF
medium-sized	TRBJ2-5	TRBV20-1	CSAKKGLASETQYF
-	TRBJ2-5	TRBV12-3/TRBV12-4	CASRPVGSETQYF